The 16 T cell receptor beta chains in this list originate from one sample, sequenced in a study of OX40 agonist ivuxolimab in advanced cancers. Sequencing used immunoSEQ multiplex PCR; TCRdb keeps in-frame clones, though not all of them. Of about 110,000 clones listed, 89% are singletons. The sequences come from CD4+ or CD8+ T cells sorted from blood, collected in a trial of the OX40 agonist ivuxolimab. All receptors derive from an adult with an advanced solid tumor such as melanoma, head and neck, liver or kidney cancer.

The chain joins TRBV7-3 to TRBJ2-1, with D possibly TRBD2 on 7 matching bases. Germline assignment: CDR1 SGHTA and CDR2 FQGTGA. This CDR3 has 16 residues. The V and J ends lost 5 bases and 5 bases respectively, with 19 bases between them. The CDR3 protein is CASSPKGRGQDNEQFF. For the CDR3, the DNA is TGTGCCAGCAGCCCAAAGGGGCGGGGGCAAGACAATGAGCAGTTCTTC.

V is TRBV9 and J is TRBJ1-4; 7 bases align to TRBD1. The CDR3 runs 12 residues. The J segment lost 7 bases and the V segment lost 7 bases, leaving 4 bases of the junction unmatched. Germline CDR1 reads SGDLS; CDR2 reads YYNGEE. Here the CDR3 DNA reads TGTGCCAGCTCGGGACAGAGTGAAAAACTGTTTTTT. Residues: CASSGQSEKLFF.

This clone was recorded only once. The chain joins TRBV7-9 to TRBJ2-3; D call uncertain. Germline-derived CDR1 and CDR2 are SEHNR and FQNEAQ (reference sequence). V dropped 4 bases and J dropped 2 bases, with 13 bases sitting between them. This CDR3 comprises 15 residues. CDR3 coding DNA: TGTGCCAGCAGCTCGACTGGGCGACCCACAGATACGCAGTATTTT. Translating it yields CASSSTGRPTDTQYF.

The chain recombines TRBV30 with TRBJ1-1; perhaps TRBD1 as D (5 bases). V was cut by 2 bases and J by 6 bases, with 19 bases left in between. Germline V CDR1 and CDR2: GTSNPN, SVGIG (reference sequence). This CDR3 comprises 15 residues. CDR3 bases: TGTGCCTGGAGTTCCCCACCATCCGGGGACGCTGAAGCTTTCTTT. It is translated as CAWSSPPSGDAEAFF.

The chain joins TRBV19 to TRBJ1-1; possible D gene TRBD1, 5 bases. The germline gives CDR1 LNHDA, CDR2 SQIVND (reference sequence). The CDR3 sequence is 15 residues long. Trimming removed 6 bases from V and 5 bases from J, with 19 bases in between. The CDR3 coding sequence is TGTGCCAGTAGCCTTGGAGGGGATGGTGGAACTGAAGCTTTCTTT. Its translation: CASSLGGDGGTEAFF.

This chain uses TRBV7-9 with TRBJ1-2, with D possibly TRBD1 on 5 matching bases. CDR1 SEHNR and CDR2 FQNEAQ come from the germline V gene (reference sequence). Trimming stripped 4 bases from V and 0 bases from J, with 9 bases between. The CDR3 is made up of 14 amino acids. The CDR3 reads CASSSPQANYGYTF. In DNA form, the CDR3 reads TGTGCCAGCAGCTCGCCACAGGCTAACTATGGCTACACCTTC.

This chain joins TRBV6-4 and TRBJ1-5; 8 bases fit TRBD1. The CDR3 runs 14 residues. CDR1 is MRHNA and CDR2 is SNTAGT in the germline V gene. With 6 bases clipped from V and 2 bases from J, the junction kept 3 bases outside the gene matches. CDR3 protein: CASSETGGNQPQHF. The CDR3 nucleotides read TGTGCCAGCAGCGAGACAGGGGGCAATCAGCCCCAGCATTTT.

The chain uses TRBV27 and TRBJ2-1, with 12 bases fitting TRBD2. The CDR3 sequence is 16 residues long. Germline trimming cut 2 bases from V and 3 bases from J; bases unmatched to any gene: 2. Germline-derived CDR1 and CDR2 are MNHEY and SMNVEV (reference sequence). The CDR3 loop reads CASSLRTSGNYNEQFF. CDR3 nucleotides: TGTGCCAGCAGTTTACGGACTAGCGGGAACTACAATGAGCAGTTCTTC.

The chain joins TRBV7-3 to TRBJ2-2; 11 bases agree with TRBD1. Germline values: CDR1 SGHTA, CDR2 FQGTGA. V dropped 5 bases and J dropped 3; count of bases not matched to a gene: 8. The CDR3 totals 17 residues. Here the CDR3 reads CASSPSGGQGDTGELFF. The CDR3, as DNA: TGTGCCAGCAGCCCGTCCGGGGGACAGGGGGACACCGGGGAGCTGTTTTTT.

This chain connects TRBV19 to TRBJ2-1, with D maybe TRBD1 (6 bases). This CDR3 is 13 amino acids long. The V end was cut by 4 bases, the J end by 6 bases, with 10 bases between. CDR1 is LNHDA and CDR2 is SQIVND in the germline V gene (reference sequence). DNA for the CDR3: TGTGCCAGTAGTACTGGACAGACCAATGAGCAGTTCTTC. It is translated as CASSTGQTNEQFF.

The chain recombines TRBV11-2 with TRBJ2-1; 8 bases fit TRBD2. The CDR3 runs to 14 residues. Per the germline V gene, CDR1 is SGHAT and CDR2 is FQNNGV. Unmatched junction bases numbered 3, after V lost 2 bases and J lost 6 bases. The CDR3, as DNA: TGTGCCAGCAGCTTAATAGCGGGACGCAATGAGCAGTTCTTC. Its translation is CASSLIAGRNEQFF.

The chain recombines TRBV6-5 with TRBJ1-1; maybe TRBD1 (6 bases). CDR1 is MNHEY and CDR2 is SVGAGI in the germline V gene. The CDR3 consists of 12 residues. The V end was cut by 4 bases, the J end by 8 bases, with 11 bases between. The CDR3 protein is CASSLSQGEAFF. CDR3 DNA sequence: TGTGCCAGCAGTTTGTCCCAGGGGGAAGCTTTCTTT.

V gene TRBV9 combines with J gene TRBJ1-6; possibly TRBD1 for D (5 bases). The germline V gene has CDR1 SGDLS and CDR2 YYNGEE. The CDR3 consists of 16 residues. Trimming cost V 0 bases and J 5 bases, with 12 bases left between them. The CDR3 spells CASSVAPGTNNSPLHF. The CDR3 bases are TGTGCCAGCAGCGTAGCCCCCGGGACTAATAATTCACCCCTCCACTTT.

This chain joins TRBV30 and TRBJ2-5; D call uncertain. The V end was cut by 3 bases, the J end by 5 bases, with 13 bases between. CDR1 is GTSNPN and CDR2 is SVGIG in the germline V gene (reference sequence). The CDR3 is made up of 13 amino acids. The CDR3 reads CAWRRKRRETQYF. The DNA for the CDR3 is TGTGCCTGGAGGAGGAAGCGACGGGAGACCCAGTACTTC.

V is TRBV6-4 and J is TRBJ2-7; TRBD1 is a possible D gene (6 bases). The germline CDR1 and CDR2 sequences are MRHNA and SNTAGT. The ends were cut back, 6 bases at V and 1 base at J, with 19 bases in the middle. The CDR3 runs 16 residues. The CDR3 is CASRHLYRAWSYEQYF. DNA for the CDR3: TGTGCCAGCAGACATCTCTACAGGGCCTGGTCCTACGAGCAGTACTTC.

The chain is built from TRBV7-9 and TRBJ2-7, with D possibly TRBD1 on 5 matching bases. The CDR3 has 14 residues. Germline V gene lookup returns CDR1 SEHNR and CDR2 FQNEAQ (reference sequence). V was pared by 4 bases and J by 0 bases, with 10 bases between. The CDR3 nucleotides read TGTGCCAGCAGCTGGGGCAGGACCTCCTACGAGCAGTACTTC. Amino acids: CASSWGRTSYEQYF.